Listed below are T cell receptor beta chains from one sample, sequenced in a study of beta chain features in type 1 diabetes. Sequencing used immunoSEQ multiplex PCR; TCRdb keeps in-frame clones, though not all of them. The table has about 360,000 clones, 10% to 15% seen once; the top ten hold 0.015% to 0.02%. Material for sequencing was naive CD4+ T cells from blood. The receptors come from a man between 18 and 35 years old in good health. Both conserved end residues are part of each CDR3. D genes are given only for firm matches. Rows may omit the clone size; those that give it use once, few, many or a size class.

clone_size: .
j_call: TRBJ2-3
v_call: TRBV28
d_call: TRBD2
cdr3_aa: CASSLWASGGAKDTQYF
cdr3_nt: TGTGCCAGCAGTTTATGGGCTAGCGGGGGGGCCAAAGATACGCAGTATTTT

clone_size: .
j_call: TRBJ2-3
v_call: TRBV18
d_call: TRBD1
cdr3_aa: CASSRGQGGTDTQYF
cdr3_nt: TGTGCCAGCTCCCGCGGACAGGGGGGCACAGATACGCAGTATTTT

clone_size: .
j_call: TRBJ2-1
v_call: TRBV9
d_call: TRBD2
cdr3_aa: CASSVGVSGTFTNEQFF
cdr3_nt: TGTGCCAGCAGCGTAGGAGTTAGCGGGACCTTTACCAATGAGCAGTTCTTC

clone_size: few
j_call: TRBJ2-6
v_call: TRBV27
d_call: .
cdr3_aa: CASRVQGFSGANVLTF
cdr3_nt: TGTGCCAGCAGGGTACAGGGCTTCTCTGGGGCCAACGTCCTGACTTTC

clone_size: .
j_call: TRBJ1-1
v_call: TRBV10-3
d_call: .
cdr3_aa: CAISESGRQNTEAFF
cdr3_nt: TGTGCCATCAGTGAGTCGGGGCGGCAGAACACTGAAGCTTTCTTT

clone_size: few
j_call: TRBJ2-5
v_call: TRBV6-5
d_call: .
cdr3_aa: CASSTEETQYF
cdr3_nt: TGTGCCAGCAGTACTGAGGAGACCCAGTACTTC

clone_size: .
j_call: TRBJ1-2
v_call: TRBV7-3
d_call: .
cdr3_aa: CASSSPGGQGYTF
cdr3_nt: TGTGCCAGCAGCTCTCCGGGGGGGCAAGGCTACACCTTC

clone_size: few
j_call: TRBJ2-4
v_call: TRBV18
d_call: .
cdr3_aa: CASSPSGRDIQYF
cdr3_nt: TGTGCCAGCTCACCTTCCGGGAGAGACATTCAGTACTTC

clone_size: .
j_call: TRBJ2-1
v_call: TRBV14
d_call: TRBD2
cdr3_aa: CASSQELASGRGAGDEQFF
cdr3_nt: TGTGCCAGCAGCCAAGAGTTGGCTAGCGGGAGGGGAGCCGGCGATGAGCAGTTCTTC

clone_size: .
j_call: TRBJ1-1
v_call: TRBV9
d_call: .
cdr3_aa: CASSVEIGRDTEAFF
cdr3_nt: TGTGCCAGCAGCGTGGAGATAGGGAGGGACACTGAAGCTTTCTTT

clone_size: .
j_call: TRBJ1-1
v_call: TRBV6-1
d_call: TRBD1
cdr3_aa: CASRGTVTEAFF
cdr3_nt: TGTGCCAGCAGGGGGACAGTCACTGAAGCTTTCTTT

clone_size: .
j_call: TRBJ1-2
v_call: TRBV30
d_call: TRBD1
cdr3_aa: CAWSYKGAYYGYTF
cdr3_nt: TGTGCCTGGAGTTACAAGGGGGCCTACTATGGCTACACCTTC

clone_size: .
j_call: TRBJ1-5
v_call: TRBV2
d_call: .
cdr3_aa: CASSDRTARIHQHF
cdr3_nt: TGTGCCAGCAGTGATCGGACAGCCAGGATTCACCAGCATTTT

clone_size: few
j_call: TRBJ1-1
v_call: TRBV19
d_call: .
cdr3_aa: CATSLNTEAFF
cdr3_nt: TGTGCCACCTCCTTGAACACTGAAGCTTTCTTT

clone_size: .
j_call: TRBJ2-1
v_call: TRBV28
d_call: .
cdr3_aa: CASSLTGDEQFF
cdr3_nt: TGTGCCAGCAGTTTAACAGGCGATGAGCAGTTCTTC

clone_size: .
j_call: TRBJ2-1
v_call: TRBV4-3
d_call: .
cdr3_aa: CASSQEFREYNEQFF
cdr3_nt: TGCGCCAGCAGCCAAGAATTCCGGGAATACAATGAGCAGTTCTTC

clone_size: .
j_call: TRBJ2-1
v_call: TRBV6-6
d_call: TRBD1
cdr3_aa: CASRGQGSKNEQFF
cdr3_nt: TGTGCCAGCAGGGGACAGGGGAGTAAGAATGAGCAGTTCTTC

clone_size: once
j_call: TRBJ2-5
v_call: TRBV4-2
d_call: TRBD2
cdr3_aa: CASSLGRGSQETQYF
cdr3_nt: TGTGCCAGCAGCTTGGGGCGGGGGTCCCAAGAGACCCAGTACTTC

clone_size: few
j_call: TRBJ2-5
v_call: TRBV9
d_call: TRBD2
cdr3_aa: CASSVVAGGMETQYF
cdr3_nt: TGTGCCAGCAGCGTAGTAGCGGGGGGGATGGAGACCCAGTACTTC

clone_size: few
j_call: TRBJ1-2
v_call: TRBV4-3
d_call: .
cdr3_aa: CASSQDDRDYGYTF
cdr3_nt: TGCGCCAGCAGCCAAGACGACAGAGACTATGGCTACACCTTC

clone_size: few
j_call: TRBJ2-1
v_call: TRBV7-2
d_call: .
cdr3_aa: CASSYRVRSYNEQFF
cdr3_nt: TGTGCCAGCAGCTACAGGGTAAGGTCCTACAATGAGCAGTTCTTC

clone_size: few
j_call: TRBJ1-5
v_call: TRBV30
d_call: TRBD1
cdr3_aa: CAWSGNRGGQPQHF
cdr3_nt: TGTGCCTGGAGTGGAAACAGGGGTGGTCAGCCCCAGCATTTT

clone_size: .
j_call: TRBJ2-7
v_call: TRBV4-3
d_call: TRBD1
cdr3_aa: CASSPRQGLTYEQYF
cdr3_nt: TGCGCCAGCAGCCCCCGACAGGGGCTTACCTACGAGCAGTACTTC

clone_size: .
j_call: TRBJ1-5
v_call: TRBV7-8
d_call: .
cdr3_aa: CASSPQGNQPQHF
cdr3_nt: TGTGCCAGCAGCCCCCAGGGCAATCAGCCCCAGCATTTT

clone_size: .
j_call: TRBJ2-7
v_call: TRBV29-1
d_call: .
cdr3_aa: CSVGQRSSHEQYF
cdr3_nt: TGCAGCGTCGGACAGCGGAGTTCCCACGAGCAGTACTTC

clone_size: few
j_call: TRBJ2-1
v_call: TRBV11-2
d_call: .
cdr3_aa: CASSSTSGVVYNEQFF
cdr3_nt: TGTGCCAGCAGCTCGACCTCGGGAGTTGTATACAATGAGCAGTTCTTC

clone_size: once
j_call: TRBJ1-5
v_call: TRBV28
d_call: TRBD1
cdr3_aa: CASSSRDSTPGQPQHF
cdr3_nt: TGTGCCAGCAGCTCCCGGGACAGCACTCCGGGTCAGCCCCAGCATTTT

clone_size: few
j_call: TRBJ2-1
v_call: TRBV28
d_call: TRBD1
cdr3_aa: CATGYGEQFF
cdr3_nt: TGTGCGACAGGGTACGGTGAGCAGTTCTTC

clone_size: .
j_call: TRBJ1-4
v_call: TRBV5-4
d_call: TRBD1
cdr3_aa: CASSTGTARSNEKLFF
cdr3_nt: TGTGCCAGCAGTACCGGGACAGCAAGATCTAATGAAAAACTGTTTTTT

clone_size: .
j_call: TRBJ2-3
v_call: TRBV7-3
d_call: TRBD2
cdr3_aa: CASSTPGGRTDTQYF
cdr3_nt: TGTGCCAGCAGCACACCGGGGGGGCGCACAGATACGCAGTATTTT

clone_size: .
j_call: TRBJ2-3
v_call: TRBV5-4
d_call: .
cdr3_aa: CASSQRVADTDTQYF
cdr3_nt: TGTGCCAGCAGCCAGCGGGTCGCGGACACAGATACGCAGTATTTT